The subject of this entry is one T cell receptor beta chain. This entry belongs to a study of shared clonotypes between healthy human individuals. Using immunoSEQ multiplex PCR, the repertoire was profiled, and TCRdb retains in-frame clones only, with some absent. The repertoire includes about 2.2 million clones, 85% to 95% of them detected once, and more than 1.5% sits in the top ten. Germline loops: CDR1 MGHRA, CDR2 YSYEKL. Losses at the gene ends were 4 bases for V and 2 bases for J; bases not matched to a gene: 4. The CDR3 has 15 residues. Terminally differentiated effector memory CD45RA+ cells were excluded by CCR7 positive selection of CD45RO-negative cells. Those who donated, Caucasian adults without exception, all lived in Nashville, Tennessee.

The sequencing input was naive CD8+ T cells from PBMCs. This sequence joins TRBV4-1 and TRBJ2-2, with 7 bases that match TRBD2. This receptor was taken from a man aged 18 to 30 in good health. Some clones in this sample may be carry-over from other donors' samples. The CDR3 coding sequence is TGCGCCAGCAGCCGAGGACTAGTAAACACCGGGGAGCTGTTTTTT. Its protein is CASSRGLVNTGELFF.